This is a list of T cell receptor beta chains from one sample in a study of shared clonotypes between healthy human individuals. Sequencing used immunoSEQ multiplex PCR; TCRdb keeps in-frame clones, though not all of them. The table shows approximately 700,000 clones, with around three quarters occurring only once. The sequencing sample was made of memory CD4+ T cells sorted from blood. The source is a woman under 40 in good health. The CDR3 runs from the conserved cysteine through the conserved F or W. Fields, in order: J gene, D gene, V gene, clone size, CDR3 protein, CDR3 DNA. A D gene is named only where the DNA matches it firmly. A row's size may be missing; if present it is once, few, many or a size class.

TRBJ2-7	TRBD2	TRBV9	NA	CASSVERSSGRPEQYF	TGTGCCAGCAGCGTAGAGAGGTCCAGCGGGAGACCCGAGCAGTACTTC
TRBJ2-7	NA	TRBV5-1	NA	CASSRISTTGPPEQYF	TGCGCCAGCAGCCGAATTTCCACTACAGGGCCCCCCGAGCAGTACTTC
TRBJ1-2	TRBD1	TRBV6-1	NA	CASSGQGIYGYTF	TGTGCCAGCAGCGGACAGGGGATTTATGGCTACACCTTC
TRBJ1-1	NA	TRBV20-1	NA	CSASEPPQAFF	TGCAGTGCTAGTGAGCCACCCCAAGCTTTCTTT
TRBJ2-7	NA	TRBV5-1	NA	CASSGTVSYEQYF	TGCGCCAGCAGCGGTACAGTTTCCTACGAGCAGTACTTC
TRBJ2-6	NA	TRBV25-1	NA	CASTSPGRLSGANVLTF	TGTGCCAGCACTTCACCGGGACGGCTCTCTGGGGCCAACGTCCTGACTTTC
TRBJ2-7	NA	TRBV29-1	NA	CSVVAQGPLEQYF	TGCAGCGTTGTTGCACAGGGCCCCCTCGAGCAGTACTTC
TRBJ2-4	NA	TRBV28	NA	CASSLVGVAKNIQYF	TGTGCCAGCAGTTTGGTGGGGGTAGCCAAAAACATTCAGTACTTC
TRBJ2-2	NA	TRBV4-2	NA	CASSQDQGANTGELFF	TGTGCCAGCAGCCAAGATCAGGGAGCGAACACCGGGGAGCTGTTTTTT
TRBJ1-5	NA	TRBV6-5	NA	CASSPGGLSGQPQHF	TGTGCCAGCAGCCCCGGGGGGCTGTCGGGACAGCCCCAGCATTTT
TRBJ2-1	TRBD2	TRBV29-1	once	CSVEDPGLAGVNEQFF	TGCAGCGTTGAAGATCCGGGACTAGCGGGAGTCAATGAGCAGTTCTTC
TRBJ2-7	TRBD1	TRBV4-1	NA	CASSLRTGQTYEQYF	TGCGCCAGCAGCCTTCGGACAGGCCAGACCTACGAGCAGTACTTC
TRBJ2-7	TRBD2	TRBV19	NA	CASSIEAGVRSRDEQYF	TGTGCCAGTAGTATAGAAGCGGGAGTTCGCTCGAGGGACGAGCAGTACTTC